Here is one T cell receptor beta chain with its context. This clonotype came up many times. The antigen it binds to is not known. Base qualities are not at hand, and no much larger clone is one base apart. The germline V gene provides CDR1 SGHDN and CDR2 FVKESK. The germline ends are 6 bases apart after V is trimmed by 3 bases and J by 6 bases. Its CDR3 holds 12 amino acids, cysteine through phenylalanine. Of all the DNA, just the CDR3 is kept, 36 bases in frame from base 1. Library prep was done by RACE. TCRdb lists the instrument as NextSeq 500. During library preparation, unique molecular identifiers were attached to individual cDNA molecules so that TCRs could be counted quantitatively and reproducibly. Each blood RNA sample was used to sequence both TCR alpha and TCR beta chains. On the study's bioinformatics: A median of roughly 98,000 TCRs per sample was observed, with a range of about 23,224 to 690,600. V, J and CDR3 annotation of the TCR reads was performed with the Decombinator software suite. For PS versus PT1 abundance plots, all samples were subsampled to the same number of TCRs (28,000). Expanded TCRs were defined as absent before sensitization and observed at least eight times at the 2-week time point. TCRdb itself trimmed the public reads at Q25 with fastp, ran MiXCR and retained productive beta chains. Each record represents a unique CDR3 protein, reported with the most common genes and DNA among its rows. These V and J calls are TCRdb output, not the study's own analysis. The sample table holds fewer than 90,000 distinct CDR3 sequences, of which around 7% were seen once. Around 1.3% of the sample is held by the ten biggest clonotypes.

The record originates from a study of human T cells and chemical hapten exposure (dated by TCRdb to the early 2020s). Context from the whole study: For sensitization, 2% DPC in acetone was applied to a 2 cm by 2 cm area of upper inner arm skin. Throughout the study period of around 25 weeks, patients also received therapeutic DPC doses to the scalp every week. The libraries were sequenced as a pool, and the TCR yield per sample differed mostly because of small variations in library volumes within the pool. Blood for TCR sequencing was provided by twenty-nine alopecia patients at one to four time points (pre-sensitization, 2, 6 and 24 weeks). This study followed changes in the peripheral blood TCR repertoire in vivo during primary and secondary sensitization of alopecia patients to the hapten diphenylcyclopropenone (DPC). Blood samples were taken from patients before sensitization (week 0) and then at 2, 6 and about 24 weeks after DPC sensitization. The patient cohort, mostly female, included alopecia areata with under or over 50% scalp involvement, alopecia totalis and alopecia universalis. Patch tests used Finn chambers with 0.01% DPC on the upper back, scored after 6 days by International Contact Dermatitis Research Group standards.

Taken with the paper, the label for time point translates to: patch test 2, 6 weeks after DPC sensitization. The treatment or condition label of this sample denotes: therapeutic diphenylcyclopropenone sensitization with weekly scalp DPC. At each patch-test visit, blood was drawn before the patch test was applied. To be eligible, patients had to be aged 18 to 70, diagnosed with alopecia and judged suitable for DPC therapy, while pregnant patients were excluded. Total RNA was isolated from unfractionated whole blood collected in Tempus Blood RNA tubes. Beyond this particular receptor, the publication reports: Significantly more large CDR3 similarity clusters were formed by expanded TCRs than by pre-sensitization or healthy control sets, consistent with antigen-driven responses. All patients had alopecia, a presumed autoimmune disease, so their immune response might differ from that of healthy individuals. After repeated subsampling, changes were observed in the strength of the expansion versus patch-test correlation and in the threshold at which the correlation became significant. No change with DPC sensitization was found in the number of TCRs above 1 in 1000 frequency, and no evidence of global repertoire structure alterations was found. Patch test score correlated positively with the number of PT1 expanded TCRs, reaching significance at thresholds 8, 16 and 32 but not at 4.

The TCR sequence derives from a woman in her thirties with alopecia areata. Some clones in this sample may be carry-over from other donors' samples. The chain links TRBV14 with TRBJ1-5, and perhaps TRBD1 as D gene, on 5 matching bases. The input for sequencing was whole blood, taken in connection with sensitization to the hapten diphenylcyclopropenone (DPC). The CDR3 region has the sequence CASSQGGQPQHF. The sequence in DNA is TGTGCCAGCAGCCAGGGGGGTCAGCCCCAGCATTTT.